A single TCR beta chain is shown here with its context. What it recognizes is unknown. This specimen belongs to a study of shared clonotypes between healthy human individuals. Notes on the study in general: Clonotype sharing among donors likely depends on sequencing depth. Naive CD4 clonotypes overlapped across a handful of donors at approximately 5%. Large sequencing depth failed to make sorted-subset sequencing complete, rarefaction showed.

An approximately 200 ng quantity of DNA, 29,000 or so T cell genomes, went into the sorted-subset replicate PCRs. The data were produced by immunoSEQ multiplex PCR, yet TCRdb's version contains in-frame clones alone and is incomplete. Of over 950,000 clones in the sample, 60% to 80% are singletons; the top ten hold over 0.8%. With 1 base clipped from V and 4 bases from J, the junction kept 6 bases outside the gene matches. The length of the CDR3 is 15 residues. Germline CDR1 SGHKS, CDR2 YYEKEE (reference sequence). The specimen was memory CD4+ T cells from PBMCs. Subset here: CD45RA-negative fraction. This chain uses TRBV5-5 with TRBJ2-7, with TRBD2 matching 9 bases. This sequence originates from a man younger than 35 in good health. Some clones in this sample may be carry-over from other donors' samples. The CDR3 coding sequence is TGTGCCAGCAGCTTGATTACTAGCGGGTCTTACGAGCAGTACTTC. It encodes CASSLITSGSYEQYF.